The 28 T cell receptor beta chains below all came from one sample that was sequenced in a study of T cell responses to AZD1222 COVID-19 vaccine (dated by TCRdb to about 2021). Library prep was done by the immunoSEQ multiplex PCR assay. TCRdb mirrors the immuneACCESS table, restricted to in-frame sequences. Some clones are absent from its copies; in checked studies, under half trace to an unresolved V gene, and the reason for the others is unknown. This sample is represented by around 130,000 clones; 80% to 95% of them were singletons. Of the sample, roughly 1% is held by the ten largest clones. The sample's time point label, decoded: about 28 days (+/-7) after the second vaccine dose. Specimen: peripheral blood, collected 28 days after the second AZD1222 dose. The origin of the receptors is an adult who received the AZD1222 COVID-19 vaccine.

V gene TRBV19 combines with J gene TRBJ1-5, with D tentatively TRBD1 (5 bases). With 7 bases removed from V and 2 bases from J, the gap between germline ends came to 15 bases. The CDR3 has 15 amino acids. Looked up from germline, CDR1 is LNHDA and CDR2 is SQIVND (reference sequence). Here the CDR3 reads CASKGGGTGNQPQHF. The CDR3 DNA reads as TGTGCCAGTAAGGGCGGGGGTACGGGCAATCAGCCCCAGCATTTT. The variable domain in full, with the rest retrieved from reference TRBV19 and TRBJ1-5, is DGGITQSPKYLFRKEGQNVTLSCEQNLNHDAMYWYRQDPGQGLRLIYYSQIVNDFQKGDIAEGYSVSREKKESFPLTVTSAQKNPTAFYLCASKGGGTGNQPQHFGDGTRLSIL.

The sample holds a few counts of this clone. The chain has TRBV30 and TRBJ1-3; D perhaps matches TRBD1 (5 bases). There are 17 residues in the CDR3. In germline, CDR1 is GTSNPN, CDR2 SVGIG (reference sequence). V was clipped by 3 bases and J by 4 bases, with 22 bases between them. CDR3: CAWRTDGASSRGNTIYF. DNA for the CDR3: TGTGCCTGGAGAACGGACGGGGCCTCTAGTCGAGGAAACACCATATATTTT.

This chain connects TRBV5-1 to TRBJ2-7, with D possibly being TRBD2 (5 bases). CDR3 length equals 13 residues. V lost 4 bases and J 2 bases, leaving 10 bases between the germline ends. Germline V gene sequence: CDR1 SGHRS, CDR2 YFSETQ. CDR3 sequence: CASSRTEAYEQYF. CDR3 bases: TGCGCCAGCAGCAGGACTGAGGCCTACGAGCAGTACTTC.

This chain joins TRBV30 and TRBJ1-6, with no clear D. The CDR3 totals 11 residues. Trimming shortened V by 3 bases and J by 12 bases, and 9 bases separated the two germline ends. CDR1 GTSNPN and CDR2 SVGIG come from the germline V gene (reference sequence). Here the CDR3 DNA reads TGTGCCTGGAGGTCAGAGGAACCCCTCCACTTT. It yields the protein CAWRSEEPLHF.

V and J are TRBV6-5 and TRBJ1-4, with 9 bases identical to TRBD1. V shed 6 bases and J 8 bases; nucleotides not matched to a gene: 4. Germline V gene data show CDR1 as MNHEY and CDR2 as SVGAGI. This CDR3 is built from 13 residues. The CDR3 is CASSRQGEEKLFF. DNA for the CDR3: TGTGCCAGCAGCAGACAGGGGGAGGAAAAACTGTTTTTT.

CDR3 protein: CASSASWDRRNTEAFF. The CDR3 bases are TGTGCCAGCAGCGCATCCTGGGACAGGCGGAACACTGAAGCTTTCTTT. This chain links TRBV9 with TRBJ1-1; TRBD1 agrees at 8 bases. The junction had 8 bases not matched to a gene; V was cut back by 3 bases and J by 1 base. CDR1 is SGDLS and CDR2 is YYNGEE in the germline V gene. The CDR3 sequence is 16 residues long.

V is TRBV10-3 and J is TRBJ2-3; 9 bases line up with TRBD2. Germline lookup yields CDR1 ENHRY and CDR2 SYGVKD. The CDR3 consists of 17 residues. V trimming: 6 bases; J trimming: 2 bases; junction bases outside the gene matches: 12. The CDR3 region is CAIRGNRAGGLTDTQYF. CDR3 nucleotides: TGTGCCATCAGGGGGAATCGAGCGGGGGGACTCACAGATACGCAGTATTTT.

The chain is built from TRBV15 and TRBJ2-1; D gene unclear. This CDR3 is built from 11 residues. Germline CDR1 and CDR2: LNHNV and YYDKDF (reference sequence). Trimming stripped 1 base from V and 8 bases from J, with 3 bases between. CDR3: CATSRAYEQFF. CDR3 nucleotides: TGTGCCACCAGCAGAGCTTATGAGCAGTTCTTC.

The chain combines TRBV14 with TRBJ1-4; TRBD1 matches at 8 bases. The CDR3 is 16 residues long. The germline V gene has CDR1 SGHDN and CDR2 FVKESK. J lost 4 bases, V lost 4 bases, and 8 bases had no gene match. The CDR3 DNA reads as TGTGCCAGCAGCCGCCGTGTAGGACAGGGTAATGAAAAACTGTTTTTT. It encodes CASSRRVGQGNEKLFF.

This chain uses TRBV6-5 with TRBJ2-6, with D possibly called TRBD1 or TRBD2 (6 bases each). V was shortened by 10 bases and J by 0 bases, with 10 bases between the two germline ends. The CDR3 contains 14 residues. Germline assignment: CDR1 MNHEY and CDR2 SVGAGI. The CDR3 DNA sequence: TGTGCCACCGGGGGCAGCTCTGGGGCCAACGTCCTGACTTTC. It translates to CATGGSSGANVLTF.

This sequence joins TRBV4-1 and TRBJ2-3; D ambiguous. This CDR3 has 15 amino acids. Germline-derived CDR1 and CDR2 are MGHRA and YSYEKL. Deletions cut 1 base from V and 3 bases from J, with 11 bases between. The CDR3 region is CASSQGPTQTDTQYF. CDR3 coding DNA: TGCGCCAGCAGCCAAGGGCCTACACAAACAGATACGCAGTATTTT.

V is TRBV24-1 and J is TRBJ2-3, with a weak D call TRBD2 (6 bases). CDR3 length: 14 amino acids. In germline, CDR1 is KGHDR, CDR2 SFDVKD. V was shortened by 5 bases and J by 2 bases, with 10 bases between the two germline ends. The CDR3 bases are TGTGCCACCAGTGGGGGCGGGACCACAGATACGCAGTATTTT. Its protein product is CATSGGGTTDTQYF.

The V call is TRBV27, the J call TRBJ1-2; 10 nucleotides match TRBD1. With 6 bases clipped from V and 6 bases from J, the junction kept 10 bases outside the gene matches. The CDR3 has 15 amino acids. The germline V gene encodes CDR1 MNHEY and CDR2 SMNVEV (reference sequence). The CDR3: CASRGQGLGFNGYTF. The CDR3 nucleotides read TGTGCCAGCAGGGGACAGGGGTTGGGGTTTAATGGCTACACCTTC.

This clone was counted at least ten times. The V and J genes are TRBV27 and TRBJ2-5; no clear D. This CDR3 comprises 13 residues. Germline V gene data show CDR1 as MNHEY and CDR2 as SMNVEV (reference sequence). The V end lost 2 bases, the J end lost 4 bases, and 8 bases lay between the germline ends. CDR3 sequence: CASSLSFIETQYF. The CDR3 nucleotides read TGTGCCAGCAGTTTAAGTTTCATAGAGACCCAGTACTTC.

The rearrangement joins TRBV6-2 or TRBV6-3 to TRBJ1-5, with 8 bases matching TRBD1. This CDR3 region has 16 residues. The ends lost 4 bases at V and 1 base at J; junction bases unmatched: 6. Germline V gene lookup returns CDR1 MNHEY and CDR2 SVGEGT. The CDR3 nucleotides are TGTGCCAGCAGTTCACCGGGACAGGCCAGCAATCAGCCCCAGCATTTT. Residues: CASSSPGQASNQPQHF.

The chain carries TRBV28 and TRBJ1-4; D is perhaps TRBD1 (5 bases). Germline CDR1 and CDR2: MDHEN and SYDVKM. Deletions cut 8 bases from V and 7 bases from J, with 20 bases between. This CDR3 is 15 amino acids long. This CDR3 reads CASGNGLGRGEKLFF. The CDR3 DNA sequence: TGTGCCAGCGGGAACGGCTTGGGAAGGGGTGAAAAACTGTTTTTT. Drawing the rest from reference TRBV28 and TRBJ1-4, the complete variable domain is DVKVTQSSRYLVKRTGEKVFLECVQDMDHENMFWYRQDPGLGLRLIYFSYDVKMKEKGDIPEGYSVSREKKERFSLILESASTNQTSMYLCASGNGLGRGEKLFFGSGTQLSVL.

The chain uses TRBV13 and TRBJ2-7; the match to TRBD2 covers 13 bases. V lost 3 bases to trimming and J lost 5 bases; unmatched junction nucleotides: 7. CDR1 and CDR2 from the germline V gene are PRHDT and FYEKMQ (reference sequence). The CDR3 contains 16 residues. The CDR3 is CASSFLLAGGPDEQYF. Here the CDR3 DNA reads TGTGCCAGCAGCTTTTTACTAGCGGGAGGGCCCGACGAGCAGTACTTC. The variable domain in full, completed from reference TRBV13 and TRBJ2-7, reads AAGVIQSPRHLIKEKRETATLKCYPIPRHDTVYWYQQGPGQDPQFLISFYEKMQSDKGSIPDRFSAQQFSDYHSELNMSSLELGDSALYFCASSFLLAGGPDEQYFGPGTRLTVT.

V gene TRBV6-2 or TRBV6-3 combines with J gene TRBJ1-2, with D possibly TRBD1 on 5 matching bases. This CDR3 is 12 amino acids long. The V and J ends lost 5 bases and 4 bases respectively, with 8 bases between them. Looked up from germline, CDR1 is MNHEY and CDR2 is SVGEGT. The CDR3 loop is CASSPDSYGYTF. CDR3 DNA: TGTGCCAGCAGTCCAGACAGCTATGGCTACACCTTC.

CDR3 amino acids: CASSSNRGTDTQYF. The CDR3 DNA reads as TGTGCCAGCAGCTCAAACAGGGGTACAGATACGCAGTATTTT. The chain uses TRBV7-3 and TRBJ2-3, with 7 bases identical to TRBD1. The CDR3 contains 14 residues. Looked up from germline, CDR1 is SGHTA and CDR2 is FQGTGA. Losses at the gene ends were 4 bases for V and 3 bases for J; bases not matched to a gene: 4. Full variable domain (outside the CDR3, taken from reference TRBV7-3 and TRBJ2-3): GAGVSQTPSNKVTEKGKYVELRCDPISGHTALYWYRQSLGQGPEFLIYFQGTGAADDSGLPNDRFFAVRPEGSVSTLKIQRTERGDSAVYLCASSSNRGTDTQYFGPGTRLTVL.

The V gene is TRBV6-5, the J gene TRBJ2-7; D is unclear. Germline lookup yields CDR1 MNHEY and CDR2 SVGAGI. CDR3 size: 14 residues. Trimming removed 6 bases from V and 2 bases from J, with 14 bases in between. CDR3 nucleotide sequence: TGTGCCAGCAGGGGCCCCCTTTTCCCCTACGAGCAGTACTTC. Translated, it gives CASRGPLFPYEQYF.

The V and J genes are TRBV7-6 and TRBJ2-2, with TRBD1 matching over 9 bases. The CDR3 has 16 amino acids. Germline V CDR1 and CDR2: SGHVS, FNYEAQ. J lost 1 base, V lost 5 bases, and 5 bases had no gene match. DNA of the CDR3: TGTGCCAGCAGCATCAGGGACAGGGTGAACACCGGGGAGCTGTTTTTT. Translating gives CASSIRDRVNTGELFF.

This chain links TRBV7-6 with TRBJ2-7; D perhaps matches TRBD1 (6 bases). Germline loops: CDR1 SGHVS, CDR2 FNYEAQ. The CDR3 runs to 14 residues. Trimming cost V 5 bases and J 1 base, with 12 bases left between them. For the CDR3, the DNA is TGTGCCAGCAGCGCCACGGGACATTCCTACGAGCAGTACTTC. This encodes CASSATGHSYEQYF. Drawing the rest from reference TRBV7-6 and TRBJ2-7, the complete variable domain is GAGVSQSPRYKVTKRGQDVALRCDPISGHVSLYWYRQALGQGPEFLTYFNYEAQQDKSGLPNDRFSAERPEGSISTLTIQRTEQRDSAMYRCASSATGHSYEQYFGPGTRLTVT.

The V and J genes are TRBV21-1 and TRBJ2-5; the table's TRBD2 call for D was not verified on the DNA. TRBV21-1 is reported as a pseudogene. The CDR3 has 14 residues. CDR3 residues: CASSKVGSGMAQYF. CDR3 sequence (DNA): TGTGCCAGCAGCAAAGTGGGTAGCGGGATGGCCCAGTACTTC.

The chain has TRBV9 and TRBJ2-1; 7 bases fit TRBD2. V shed 3 bases, J shed 5 bases, and the junction held 8 bases outside the gene matches. CDR1 is SGDLS and CDR2 is YYNGEE in the germline V gene. The CDR3 consists of 15 residues. The CDR3 loop reads CASSASGTTNNEQFF. The CDR3 DNA is TGTGCCAGCAGCGCCTCCGGGACTACCAACAATGAGCAGTTCTTC.

J is TRBJ1-2 and V is TRBV27; no firm D call. CDR3 length: 12 residues. In germline, CDR1 is MNHEY, CDR2 SMNVEV (reference sequence). Trimming shortened V by 4 bases and J by 3 bases, and 6 bases separated the two germline ends. The CDR3 spells CASSSGYYGYTF. The DNA for the CDR3 is TGTGCCAGCAGTTCGGGATACTATGGCTACACCTTC.

The gene calls are TRBV18 and TRBJ2-1; 9 bases line up with TRBD1. This CDR3 is 11 amino acids long. V trimming: 5 bases; J trimming: 10 bases; junction bases outside the gene matches: 0. CDR1 is KGHSH, CDR2 LQKENI, per germline. This CDR3 is CASSGTGEQFF. For the CDR3, the DNA is TGTGCCAGCTCAGGGACAGGGGAGCAGTTCTTC.

This CDR3 reads CASSFSSIRADTQYF. The CDR3 nucleotides are TGTGCCAGCAGCTTTTCTAGCATTCGCGCAGATACGCAGTATTTT. The genes are TRBV7-2 and TRBJ2-3, with D tentatively TRBD2 (5 bases). Germline V CDR1 and CDR2: SGHTA, FQGNSA. V was pared by 3 bases and J by 4 bases, with 14 bases between. The CDR3 spans 15 residues.

The V and J genes are TRBV7-2 and TRBJ2-5; D ambiguous. Germline loops: CDR1 SGHTA, CDR2 FQGNSA. V lost 5 bases to trimming and J lost 2 bases, with 9 bases between them. This CDR3 has 13 residues. CDR3 amino acids: CASSPRRQETQYF. As DNA, the CDR3 is TGTGCCAGCAGCCCCCGGCGGCAAGAGACCCAGTACTTC.